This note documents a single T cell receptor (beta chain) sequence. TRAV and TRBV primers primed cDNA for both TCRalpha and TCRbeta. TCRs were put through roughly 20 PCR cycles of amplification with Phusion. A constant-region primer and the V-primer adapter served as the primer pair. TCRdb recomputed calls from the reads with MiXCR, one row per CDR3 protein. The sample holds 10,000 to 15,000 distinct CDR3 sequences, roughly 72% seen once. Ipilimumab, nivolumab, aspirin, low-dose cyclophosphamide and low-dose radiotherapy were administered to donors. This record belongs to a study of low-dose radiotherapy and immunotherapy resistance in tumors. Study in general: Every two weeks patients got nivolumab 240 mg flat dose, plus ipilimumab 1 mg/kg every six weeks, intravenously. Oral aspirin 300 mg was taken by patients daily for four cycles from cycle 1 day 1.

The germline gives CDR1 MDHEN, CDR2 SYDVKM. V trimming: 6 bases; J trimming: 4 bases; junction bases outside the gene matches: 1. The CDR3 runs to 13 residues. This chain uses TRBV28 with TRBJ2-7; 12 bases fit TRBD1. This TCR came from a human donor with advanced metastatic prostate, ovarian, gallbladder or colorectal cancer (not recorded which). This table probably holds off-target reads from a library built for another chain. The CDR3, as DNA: TGTGCCAGCAGGGGACAGGGGGCGTACGAGCAGTACTTC. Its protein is CASRGQGAYEQYF.